This note documents a single TCR beta chain sequence. Sequencing was performed with immunoSEQ multiplex PCR; in TCRdb, only in-frame clones are kept and a portion is missing. The repertoire includes 85,000 to 100,000 clones, over 80% of them detected once, and approximately 1.5% sits in the top ten. This specimen belongs to a study of T cells after somatic rescue of genetic block. Losses at the gene ends were 3 bases for V and 7 bases for J; bases not matched to a gene: 9. The CDR3 runs 17 residues. The germline V gene encodes CDR1 LGHNT and CDR2 FRNRAP. The sample comprised peripheral blood mononuclear cells (PBMCs). The receptor was derived from a woman aged 18-30 years. The chain carries TRBV12-5 and TRBJ2-1, with TRBD2 matching over 13 bases. The CDR3 bases are TGTGCTAGTGGTTTCCCACTAGCGGGAGGGCCAGGGAATGAGCAGTTCTTC. This codes for CASGFPLAGGPGNEQFF.